This T cell receptor beta chain was profiled in a study of blood T cell repertoires in COVID-19. Study-level information: The study drew acute and convalescent COVID-19 samples from the United States, Italy and Spain. Sources were T cells, B-cell-depleted T cells, or PBMCs; the material itself was cDNA or gDNA.

Original processing methods: How many nucleated cells were present was estimated from reference gene primer amplification. This table comes from immunoSEQ multiplex PCR, and its TCRdb copy is limited to in-frame clones, with some not included. V and J calls and clone size follow that table, whereas D and trimming were derived from the DNA. This table holds under 150,000 clones, approximately 84% found once. Trimming took 2 bases from V and 5 from J; bases not matched to a gene: 6. Germline V gene sequence: CDR1 LNHDA, CDR2 SQIVND (reference sequence). This CDR3 region has 15 residues. This clonotype originated in a man aged 70-80 years with active or convalescent COVID-19. Sequencing used peripheral blood. V usage is TRBV19 and J usage is TRBJ2-5, with 9 bases matching TRBD1. The CDR3 reads CASSIRTGEPETQYF. The CDR3, as DNA: TGTGCCAGTAGTATAAGGACAGGGGAACCGGAGACCCAGTACTTC.